A single sample gave rise to the 16 T cell receptor beta chains below, sequenced in a study of blood T cell repertoires in COVID-19. This table comes from immunoSEQ multiplex PCR, and its TCRdb copy is limited to in-frame clones, with some not included. Of about 210,000 clones listed, approximately 85% were seen once; the top ten hold 6.5% to 9%. The specimen was peripheral blood. The receptors originated from a woman in her forties or fifties with active or convalescent COVID-19.

The V gene is TRBV23-1, the J gene TRBJ2-2; D is possibly TRBD2 (5 bases). TRBV23-1 is recorded as an ORF, its role being uncertain. V was trimmed by 7 bases and J by 0 bases, leaving 18 bases between them. CDR3 size: 17 residues. DNA of the CDR3: TGCGCCAGCACTTCTCCCAATCGGGGTACGAACACCGGGGAGCTGTTTTTT. This codes for CASTSPNRGTNTGELFF.

CDR3 DNA sequence: TGTGCCAGCAGCCGCCGATTGGGCCCCGACACTGAAGCTTTCTTT. This gives the protein CASSRRLGPDTEAFF. The chain has TRBV11-2 and TRBJ1-1; no clear D. The CDR3 is 15 amino acids. Per germline, CDR1 SGHAT and CDR2 FQNNGV. Trimming shortened V by 5 bases and J by 3 bases, and 16 bases separated the two germline ends.

This rearrangement joins TRBV4-1 to TRBJ1-4, with 7 bases lining up with TRBD1. The V gene end was trimmed by 4 bases and the J gene end by 5 bases; junction bases not matched to a gene: 10. The CDR3 sequence is 16 residues long. Germline CDR1 MGHRA, CDR2 YSYEKL. CDR3 nucleotide sequence: TGCGCCAGCAGCCTGAATCCGGGACAGTCAAATGAAAAACTGTTTTTT. This codes for CASSLNPGQSNEKLFF.

The J gene is TRBJ1-6, the V gene TRBV6-5; perhaps TRBD1 as D (5 bases). V dropped 5 bases and J dropped 10 bases, with 18 bases sitting between them. The CDR3 contains 15 residues. Germline V lookup: CDR1 MNHEY, CDR2 SVGAGI. In DNA, the CDR3 is TGTGCCAGCAGTCTTCGGGGGTTGGTTGGATCACCCCTCCACTTT. This encodes CASSLRGLVGSPLHF.

This clone came up a few times. The rearrangement joins TRBV7-2 to TRBJ2-1; 13 bases line up with TRBD2. The CDR3 spans 15 residues. From germline, CDR1 is SGHTA and CDR2 FQGNSA. Unmatched junction bases numbered 8, after V lost 5 bases and J lost 10 bases. CDR3 DNA: TGTGCCAGCAGCCTTACTAGCGGGGGGGCAGGAGAGCAGTTCTTC. Translating it yields CASSLTSGGAGEQFF.

V is TRBV2 and J is TRBJ2-7, with 9 bases fitting TRBD2. The J segment lost 0 bases and the V segment lost 6 bases, leaving 3 bases of the junction unmatched. The CDR3 has 14 residues. Per the germline V gene, CDR1 is SNHLY and CDR2 is FYNNEI. As DNA, the CDR3 is TGTGCCAGCAGGCTAGCGGGATCCTCCTACGAGCAGTACTTC. It translates to CASRLAGSSYEQYF.

This clone was detected once. The V gene is TRBV28, the J gene TRBJ2-7, with D unclear. V lost 4 bases to trimming and J lost 4 bases, with 11 bases between them. The CDR3 sequence is 13 residues long. The germline V gene has CDR1 MDHEN and CDR2 SYDVKM. The CDR3 DNA reads as TGTGCCAGCAGTTCCATAACGGGTTACGAGCAGTACTTC. This translates into CASSSITGYEQYF.

The V gene is TRBV28, the J gene TRBJ2-1; D is perhaps TRBD2 (5 bases). Trimming took off 4 bases at V and 6 bases at J, with 19 bases between the two ends. The CDR3 totals 16 residues. Per the germline V gene, CDR1 is MDHEN and CDR2 is SYDVKM. DNA of the CDR3: TGTGCCAGCAGTTCCCTCGGACTGGGATCGGCCAATGAGCAGTTCTTC. Amino acid sequence: CASSSLGLGSANEQFF.

The J gene is TRBJ1-6, the V gene TRBV7-9, with D possibly TRBD1 on 5 matching bases. The CDR3 runs 13 residues. Trimming left V 1 base short and J 12 bases short, with 10 bases between. CDR1 and CDR2 from the germline V gene are SEHNR and FQNEAQ (reference sequence). The CDR3 sequence is CASSLVDSRPLHF. The DNA of the CDR3 is TGTGCCAGCAGCTTAGTAGACAGCCGACCCCTCCACTTT.

The chain links TRBV19 to TRBJ1-1, with TRBD1 matching over 9 bases. The V gene end was trimmed by 3 bases and the J gene end by 7 bases; junction bases not matched to a gene: 3. The germline V gene has CDR1 LNHDA and CDR2 SQIVND (reference sequence). The CDR3 runs to 13 residues. CDR3 sequence reads: CASSMGTGNEAFF. The CDR3 bases are TGTGCCAGTAGTATGGGGACAGGGAATGAAGCTTTCTTT.

CDR3 coding DNA: TGTGCCAGCAGTTCCTCCGGGACAGGGAGCCCCTACGAGCAGTACTTC. Encoded protein: CASSSSGTGSPYEQYF. This rearrangement joins TRBV28 to TRBJ2-7, with 9 bases identical to TRBD1. Per the germline V gene, CDR1 is MDHEN and CDR2 is SYDVKM. With 4 bases clipped from V and 2 bases from J, the junction kept 9 bases outside the gene matches. The CDR3 is made up of 16 amino acids.

The V and J genes are TRBV6-6 and TRBJ2-2; D remains unclear. Germline V gene data show CDR1 as MNHNY and CDR2 as SVGAGI (reference sequence). V lost 8 bases, J lost 4 bases, and 11 bases lay in between. This CDR3 has 13 residues. The chain's CDR3 is CASLPLSTGELFF. The CDR3 nucleotides read TGTGCCAGCCTACCCCTGAGCACCGGGGAGCTGTTTTTT.

The chain employs TRBV28 and TRBJ2-3, with D perhaps matching TRBD1 (5 bases). Trimming cost V 3 bases and J 1 base, with 11 bases left between them. Germline V gives CDR1 MDHEN, CDR2 SYDVKM. There are 15 residues in the CDR3. The DNA of the CDR3 is TGTGCCAGCAGTTTTGGCAGGGATGGCACAGATACGCAGTATTTT. It encodes CASSFGRDGTDTQYF.

This chain connects TRBV6-5 to TRBJ1-1, with TRBD1 matching over 7 bases. Looked up from germline, CDR1 is MNHEY and CDR2 is SVGAGI. The CDR3 is made up of 15 amino acids. Germline trimming cut 7 bases from V and 0 bases from J; bases unmatched to any gene: 8. The CDR3 sequence: CASTAEQGLNTEAFF. Here the CDR3 DNA reads TGTGCCAGCACCGCTGAACAGGGGTTGAACACTGAAGCTTTCTTT.

The chain carries TRBV19 and TRBJ2-1, with D possibly TRBD2 on 6 matching bases. Trimming removed 3 bases from V and 4 bases from J, with 13 bases in between. Germline V gives CDR1 LNHDA, CDR2 SQIVND (reference sequence). The CDR3 consists of 15 residues. CDR3 amino acids: CASSMEGSWYNEQFF. CDR3 bases: TGTGCCAGTAGTATGGAGGGGAGTTGGTACAATGAGCAGTTCTTC.

This chain links TRBV19 with TRBJ1-5, with unresolved D. This CDR3 is built from 15 residues. Germline V gene data show CDR1 as LNHDA and CDR2 as SQIVND (reference sequence). The V and J ends lost 4 bases and 1 base respectively, with 11 bases between them. Here the CDR3 reads CASSTGVKSNQPQHF. CDR3 DNA sequence: TGTGCCAGTAGTACCGGGGTTAAAAGCAATCAGCCCCAGCATTTT.